These 5 T cell receptor beta chains originate from one sample sequenced in a study of shared clonotypes between healthy human individuals. Assay used: immunoSEQ multiplex PCR; TCRdb lists only in-frame clones, some missing. The table lists more than 450,000 clones, 60% to 85% of them singletons, with roughly 13% in the top ten. The material sequenced was PBMCs. The receptor source for this set is a middle-aged woman in good health. Some clones in this sample may be carry-over from other donors' samples.

J is TRBJ2-6 and V is TRBV5-4; D gene unclear. From germline, CDR1 is SGHNT and CDR2 YYREEE (reference sequence). The length of the CDR3 is 13 residues. V lost 5 bases and J lost 0, with 3 bases in between. Written as DNA, the CDR3 is TGTGCCAGCAGGTTCTCTGGGGCCAACGTCCTGACTTTC. This sequence encodes CASRFSGANVLTF.

The V and J genes are TRBV5-1 and TRBJ1-1, with a tentative D call TRBD1 (5 bases). The CDR3 sequence is 14 residues long. V was shortened by 2 bases and J by 1 base, with 9 bases between the two germline ends. CDR1 SGHRS and CDR2 YFSETQ come from the germline V gene. CDR3 nucleotide sequence: TGCGCCAGCAGCTTCGCCGGACAGAACACTGAAGCTTTCTTT. Its translation is CASSFAGQNTEAFF.

V gene TRBV28 combines with J gene TRBJ2-2; D not resolved. Germline values: CDR1 MDHEN, CDR2 SYDVKM. The length of the CDR3 is 15 residues. V was pared by 3 bases and J by 4 bases, with 12 bases between. The CDR3 protein is CASSLPPGFTGELFF. DNA for the CDR3: TGTGCCAGCAGTTTGCCCCCGGGCTTCACCGGGGAGCTGTTTTTT.

The genes are TRBV27 and TRBJ2-7, with 9 bases lining up with TRBD1. After removal of 0 bases from V and 2 bases from J, the junction contained 2 bases not matched to a gene. Germline loops: CDR1 MNHEY, CDR2 SMNVEV (reference sequence). The CDR3 sequence is 15 residues long. CDR3 nucleotides: TGTGCCAGCAGTTTATCTGGACAGGGGCCCTACGAGCAGTACTTC. It is translated as CASSLSGQGPYEQYF.

As regards this clone: No DNA is shown, since the ends of the CDR3 on it are uncertain; the CDR3 is the one TCRdb lists. The chain employs TRBV30 and TRBJ1-1; the table names TRBD1, a call not compared with the DNA. The CDR3 length is 24 residues, termini included. The germline V gene has CDR1 GTSNPN and CDR2 SVGIG (reference sequence). The CDR3 here is CAWSGHISVPGVYSGGIENTEAFF.